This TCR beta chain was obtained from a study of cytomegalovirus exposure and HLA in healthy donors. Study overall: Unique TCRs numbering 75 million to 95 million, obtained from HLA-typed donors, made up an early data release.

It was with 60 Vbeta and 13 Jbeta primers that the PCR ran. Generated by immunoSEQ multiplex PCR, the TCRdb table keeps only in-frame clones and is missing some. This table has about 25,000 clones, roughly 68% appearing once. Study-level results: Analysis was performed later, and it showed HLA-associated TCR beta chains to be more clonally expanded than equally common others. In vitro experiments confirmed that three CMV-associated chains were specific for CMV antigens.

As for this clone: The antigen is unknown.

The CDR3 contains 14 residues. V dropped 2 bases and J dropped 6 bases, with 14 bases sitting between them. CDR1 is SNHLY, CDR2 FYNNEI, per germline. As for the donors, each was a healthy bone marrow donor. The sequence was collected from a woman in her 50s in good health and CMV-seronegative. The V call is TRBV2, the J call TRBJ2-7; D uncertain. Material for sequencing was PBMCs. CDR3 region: CASSEIRSSTEQYF. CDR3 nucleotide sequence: TGTGCCAGCAGTGAAATTCGGAGTAGCACCGAGCAGTACTTC.